This T cell receptor beta chain was captured in a study of neoadjuvant nivolumab and ipilimumab in lung cancer. The V and J ends lost 1 base and 3 bases respectively, with 15 bases between them. The CDR3 is 17 amino acids. The germline V gene encodes CDR1 SGHNT and CDR2 YENEEA. Assay: immunoSEQ multiplex PCR; the TCRdb copy retains only in-frame clones and omits some. Seen here are some 18,000 clones, 87% observed once, and the top ten hold more than 2%. The sample here was peripheral blood, taken before neoadjuvant nivolumab, alone or with ipilimumab. The chain combines TRBV11-3 with TRBJ2-2, with D maybe TRBD2 (6 bases). This TCR came from an adult with non-small cell lung cancer. CDR3 sequence: CASSLGFPGSDTGELFF. CDR3 DNA: TGTGCCAGCAGCTTAGGCTTTCCCGGGAGCGACACCGGGGAGCTGTTTTTT.